Listed here are 29 T cell receptor beta chains from one sample, sequenced in a study of beta chain features in type 1 diabetes. Expressed TCRB transcripts were sequenced because the isolated RNA had all been reverse transcribed beforehand. Libraries were prepared by immunoSEQ multiplex PCR; TCRdb keeps only in-frame clonotypes and omits some of them. The sample yields roughly 400,000 clones, approximately 15% seen once. Sample: naive CD4+ T cells from blood. Source of these receptors: a woman between 18 and 30 years old in good health.

This clone has more than one count but fewer than ten. The V and J genes are TRBV5-1 and TRBJ2-7, with 8 bases identical to TRBD2. J lost 1 base, V lost 4 bases, and 7 bases had no gene match. Germline CDR1 reads SGHRS; CDR2 reads YFSETQ. The CDR3 extends over 15 amino acids. CDR3 nucleotide sequence: TGCGCCAGCAGCCCTACCGGACTAGCTTCCTACGAGCAGTACTTC. It encodes CASSPTGLASYEQYF.

This clone was picked up a small number of times. The chain couples TRBV7-9 to TRBJ1-4; D not resolved. Looked up from germline, CDR1 is SEHNR and CDR2 is FQNEAQ (reference sequence). V lost 5 bases to trimming and J lost 5 bases, with 15 bases between them. CDR3 length: 15 amino acids. CDR3: CASSTRLDLNEKLFF. The CDR3 DNA sequence: TGTGCCAGCAGCACCCGATTGGACTTAAATGAAAAACTGTTTTTT. Full variable domain (rest looked up from reference TRBV7-9 and TRBJ1-4): DTGVSQNPRHKITKRGQNVTFRCDPISEHNRLYWYRQTLGQGPEFLTYFQNEAQLEKSRLLSDRFSAERPKGSFSTLEIQRTEQGDSAMYLCASSTRLDLNEKLFFGSGTQLSVL.

V gene TRBV9 combines with J gene TRBJ2-1; 14 nucleotides match TRBD2. The CDR3 consists of 17 residues. Germline V lookup: CDR1 SGDLS, CDR2 YYNGEE. The V and J ends lost 0 bases and 6 bases, in that order; junction bases with no gene match: 5. This CDR3 reads CASSVGGTSGSFNEQFF. The CDR3 DNA reads TGTGCCAGCAGCGTAGGGGGGACTAGCGGGAGTTTCAATGAGCAGTTCTTC.

This clone was observed a handful of times. The chain joins TRBV28 to TRBJ2-3; D ambiguous. Per germline, CDR1 MDHEN and CDR2 SYDVKM. The CDR3 is made up of 16 amino acids. The ends were cut back, 3 bases at V and 5 bases at J, with 18 bases in the middle. The chain's CDR3 is CASSFPTRLTVDTQYF. The CDR3 nucleotides read TGTGCCAGCAGTTTCCCGACTCGCCTCACGGTAGATACGCAGTATTTT. The full variable domain, with the rest looked up from reference TRBV28 and TRBJ2-3, is DVKVTQSSRYLVKRTGEKVFLECVQDMDHENMFWYRQDPGLGLRLIYFSYDVKMKEKGDIPEGYSVSREKKERFSLILESASTNQTSMYLCASSFPTRLTVDTQYFGPGTRLTVL.

This clone appeared a few times. The chain combines TRBV29-1 with TRBJ2-1; 7 positions agree with TRBD2. The trim removed 7 bases at V and 1 base at J, leaving 7 bases unmatched. Per germline, CDR1 SQVTM and CDR2 ANQGSEA. The CDR3 covers 14 residues. CDR3 bases: TGCAGCGCCGGCGGGAGAGGGTCCTACAATGAGCAGTTCTTC. It specifies CSAGGRGSYNEQFF.

The chain links TRBV30 to TRBJ2-5; D is unclear. V was clipped by 0 bases and J by 4 bases, with 9 bases between them. Looked up from germline, CDR1 is GTSNPN and CDR2 is SVGIG (reference sequence). This CDR3 has 13 residues. CDR3 coding DNA: TGTGCCTGGAGTGTACGAAGAGGAGAGACCCAGTACTTC. It encodes CAWSVRRGETQYF.

This chain connects TRBV7-2 to TRBJ2-3; 8 bases are a match to TRBD2. V dropped 3 bases and J dropped 6; count of bases not matched to a gene: 8. The CDR3 is 15 residues long. Germline CDR1 is SGHTA and CDR2 is FQGNSA. DNA for the CDR3: TGTGCCAGCAGCTTTCAAGCGGGAGTGGTGGATACGCAGTATTTT. The encoded protein is CASSFQAGVVDTQYF.

Concerning this clone itself: The junction departs from germline at one end; a sequencing error may be responsible. The CDR3 DNA reads as TGTGCCAGCAGCTTAGTTCCCGGTAGCGGGAGGGGGGTCTTC. It yields the protein CASSLVPGSGRGVF. The chain links TRBV7-2 to TRBJ2-1; 11 nucleotides line up with TRBD2. CDR1 SGHTA and CDR2 FQGNSA come from the germline V gene. The CDR3 covers 14 residues. Full variable domain (outside the CDR3, taken from reference TRBV7-2 and TRBJ2-1): GAGVSQSPSNKVTEKGKDVELRCDPISGHTALYWYRQSLGQGLEFLIYFQGNSAPDKSGLPSDRFSAERTGGSVSTLTIQRTQQEDSAVYLCASSLVPGSGRGVFGPGTRLTVL.

The chain has TRBV15 and TRBJ2-3, with D possibly matching TRBD2 (6 bases). This CDR3 contains 14 residues. V shed 6 bases and J shed 2 bases, with 12 bases lying between them. Germline CDR1 is LNHNV and CDR2 is YYDKDF (reference sequence). In DNA form, the CDR3 reads TGTGCCACCAGTTTCCCTAGCGCCACAGATACGCAGTATTTT. This sequence encodes CATSFPSATDTQYF.

The chain has TRBV7-9 and TRBJ1-1; TRBD1 aligns across 8 bases. The germline V gene has CDR1 SEHNR and CDR2 FQNEAQ (reference sequence). J was trimmed by 4 bases and V by 5 bases; bases with no gene match: 15. The CDR3 has 17 residues. CDR3 loop: CASSPMVLGQGSTEAFF. Written as DNA, the CDR3 is TGTGCCAGCAGCCCGATGGTCCTAGGACAGGGTAGCACTGAAGCTTTCTTT. Full variable domain (rest looked up from reference TRBV7-9 and TRBJ1-1): DTGVSQNPRHKITKRGQNVTFRCDPISEHNRLYWYRQTLGQGPEFLTYFQNEAQLEKSRLLSDRFSAERPKGSFSTLEIQRTEQGDSAMYLCASSPMVLGQGSTEAFFGQGTRLTVV.

The rearrangement uses TRBV7-9 and TRBJ1-1; D remains unclear. CDR3 length equals 13 residues. Germline V gene sequence: CDR1 SEHNR, CDR2 FQNEAQ (reference sequence). V lost 5 bases and J lost 2, with 9 bases in between. This CDR3 is CASSPASNTEAFF. CDR3 sequence (DNA): TGTGCCAGCAGCCCCGCCAGTAACACTGAAGCTTTCTTT.

V gene TRBV28 combines with J gene TRBJ1-1; D is perhaps TRBD1 (5 bases). This CDR3 has 13 residues. CDR1 is MDHEN and CDR2 is SYDVKM in the germline V gene. V lost 10 bases, J lost 3 bases, and 15 bases lay in between. The CDR3 here is CATLNQGYTEAFF. Here the CDR3 DNA reads TGTGCCACCCTTAACCAGGGATACACTGAAGCTTTCTTT.

This clone was observed a few times. The V gene is TRBV9, the J gene TRBJ2-1, with D possibly matching TRBD2 (9 bases). This CDR3 region has 15 residues. Germline lookup yields CDR1 SGDLS and CDR2 YYNGEE. V was pared by 0 bases and J by 9 bases, with 16 bases between. In DNA form, the CDR3 reads TGTGCCAGCAGCGTAGTGCCTAGCGGGACAGGTGAGCAGTTCTTC. Residues: CASSVVPSGTGEQFF.

This clone was recorded a few times. V gene TRBV29-1 combines with J gene TRBJ1-5; D gene uncertain. The CDR3 extends over 12 amino acids. Germline V CDR1 and CDR2: SQVTM, ANQGSEA. Trimming removed 7 bases at V and 2 bases at J, with 9 bases between. CDR3 sequence reads: CSAVVGNQPQHF. CDR3 in DNA: TGCAGCGCCGTAGTGGGCAATCAGCCCCAGCATTTT.

This clone was seen just once. The rearrangement links TRBV4-2 to TRBJ2-3; possibly TRBD2 for D (6 bases). V lost 4 bases and J 3 bases, leaving 11 bases between the germline ends. This CDR3 has 14 amino acids. CDR1 is LGHNA and CDR2 is YNFKEQ in the germline V gene. This chain's CDR3 is CASSREVGTDTQYF. The CDR3 bases are TGTGCCAGCAGCCGGGAGGTGGGGACAGATACGCAGTATTTT.

This clone was seen a handful of times. This sequence joins TRBV6-5 and TRBJ2-7, with TRBD2 as a possible D gene (5 bases). Between the trimmed V and J ends, which lost 3 bases and 2 bases, there was a span of 11 bases. CDR1 and CDR2 (germline): MNHEY, SVGAGI. The CDR3 extends over 14 amino acids. CDR3 residues: CASSYGAEAYEQYF. The CDR3 region has the DNA TGTGCCAGCAGTTATGGAGCGGAGGCCTACGAGCAGTACTTC.

This clone was counted between two and nine times. V usage is TRBV29-1 and J usage is TRBJ2-7, with TRBD2 identical over 7 bases. CDR1 is SQVTM, CDR2 ANQGSEA, per germline. This CDR3 region has 13 residues. Trimming at V came to 6 bases and at J to 2 bases, leaving 7 bases not matched to a gene. The DNA for the CDR3 is TGCAGCGTCTCCTATGGGGGGGCCTACGAGCAGTACTTC. Translated: CSVSYGGAYEQYF.

This clone has a handful of counts. This rearrangement joins TRBV29-1 to TRBJ1-1; maybe TRBD1 (6 bases). CDR1 and CDR2 (germline): SQVTM, ANQGSEA. The CDR3 extends over 12 amino acids. V shed 4 bases and J shed 2 bases, with 8 bases lying between them. CDR3 amino acids: CSVGQANTEAFF. The CDR3 DNA is TGCAGCGTTGGACAGGCCAACACTGAAGCTTTCTTT.

This clone was observed a few times. The rearrangement joins TRBV4-2 to TRBJ1-2; D is perhaps TRBD1 (6 bases). Trimming cost V 4 bases and J 8 bases, with 20 bases left between them. Per the germline V gene, CDR1 is LGHNA and CDR2 is YNFKEQ. The CDR3 has 15 residues. The CDR3 spells CASSPPTTNRVGYTF. The CDR3 region has the DNA TGTGCCAGCAGCCCCCCGACGACTAACAGGGTGGGCTACACCTTC.

This clone was observed a handful of times. The chain carries TRBV19 and TRBJ1-2; possibly TRBD1 for D (6 bases). The germline gives CDR1 LNHDA, CDR2 SQIVND (reference sequence). V was clipped by 7 bases and J by 4 bases, with 13 bases between them. The CDR3 totals 13 residues. The CDR3 is CASTGTLSYGYTF. Written as DNA, the CDR3 is TGTGCCAGTACCGGGACACTATCCTATGGCTACACCTTC.

The chain has TRBV27 and TRBJ2-3; a possible D gene is TRBD1 (5 bases). V was cut by 6 bases and J by 4 bases, with 11 bases left in between. Germline V gives CDR1 MNHEY, CDR2 SMNVEV (reference sequence). This CDR3 is built from 13 residues. CDR3 DNA sequence: TGTGCCAGCAGGACAAGGGGATCAGATACGCAGTATTTT. Amino acid sequence: CASRTRGSDTQYF.

This clone has more than one count but fewer than ten. The DNA of the CDR3 is TGTGCCAGCTCACCCGGACTAGCGGGCCACAATGAGCAGTTCTTC. This gives the protein CASSPGLAGHNEQFF. The chain carries TRBV18 and TRBJ2-1, with 11 bases matching TRBD2. The germline CDR1 and CDR2 sequences are KGHSH and LQKENI. The CDR3 is 15 residues long. V dropped 3 bases and J dropped 5; count of bases not matched to a gene: 3. Looking up the rest from reference TRBV18 and TRBJ2-1 gives the full variable domain: NAGVMQNPRHLVRRRGQEARLRCSPMKGHSHVYWYRQLPEEGLKFMVYLQKENIIDESGMPKERFSAEFPKEGPSILRIQQVVRGDSAAYFCASSPGLAGHNEQFFGPGTRLTVL.

In its sample, this clone was seen a few times. The chain is built from TRBV9 and TRBJ1-1, with TRBD1 as a possible D gene (5 bases). V shed 5 bases and J shed 4 bases, with 15 bases lying between them. Germline values: CDR1 SGDLS, CDR2 YYNGEE. CDR3 length equals 14 residues. CDR3 region: CASSGGQGGTEAFF. DNA for the CDR3: TGTGCCAGCAGTGGAGGGCAGGGCGGCACTGAAGCTTTCTTT.

This clone was counted only a few times. The CDR3 loop is CASSFTGDPGANVLTF. As DNA, the CDR3 is TGTGCCAGCAGTTTTACGGGGGACCCTGGGGCCAACGTCCTGACTTTC. This chain uses TRBV28 with TRBJ2-6; D perhaps matches TRBD2 (6 bases). This CDR3 has 16 amino acids. From germline, CDR1 is MDHEN and CDR2 SYDVKM. Trimming shortened V by 3 bases and J by 2 bases, and 11 bases separated the two germline ends.

V usage is TRBV7-2 and J usage is TRBJ1-2; 7 nucleotides align to TRBD1. The CDR3 totals 14 residues. The trim removed 5 bases at V and 4 bases at J, leaving 7 bases unmatched. CDR1 is SGHTA, CDR2 FQGNSA, per germline. CDR3 in DNA: TGTGCCAGCAGCCCAGGCGACAGGGCCTATGGCTACACCTTC. Its protein product is CASSPGDRAYGYTF.

This clone turned up a few times. The rearrangement links TRBV30 to TRBJ2-1, with TRBD2 identical over 9 bases. J lost 7 bases, V lost 2 bases, and 6 bases had no gene match. The CDR3 extends over 14 amino acids. CDR1 and CDR2 (germline): GTSNPN, SVGIG (reference sequence). The CDR3 DNA is TGTGCCTGGAGTATTAGCGGGAGTGGTAATGAGCAGTTCTTC. Translation: CAWSISGSGNEQFF.

This clone was counted between two and nine times. The V call is TRBV29-1, the J call TRBJ2-2; D is possibly TRBD1 (6 bases). The V end lost 6 bases, the J end lost 4 bases, and 15 bases lay between the germline ends. This CDR3 has 14 residues. Germline V gene sequence: CDR1 SQVTM, CDR2 ANQGSEA. CDR3: CSVRHQGRTGELFF. The CDR3 coding sequence is TGCAGCGTGCGCCACCAGGGGCGCACCGGGGAGCTGTTTTTT.

This chain uses TRBV2 with TRBJ2-2; 11 bases are shared with TRBD2. The CDR3 has 15 residues. The ends lost 6 bases at V and 4 bases at J; junction bases unmatched: 4. The germline gives CDR1 SNHLY, CDR2 FYNNEI. CDR3: CASRETSGATGELFF. CDR3 bases: TGTGCCAGCAGGGAGACTAGCGGGGCCACCGGGGAGCTGTTTTTT.

This clone has only a few counts. This chain joins TRBV7-9 and TRBJ2-7; 13 bases map to TRBD2. V dropped 5 bases and J dropped 3; count of bases not matched to a gene: 4. The CDR3 contains 15 residues. Germline CDR1 reads SEHNR; CDR2 reads FQNEAQ (reference sequence). The CDR3 bases are TGTGCCAGCAGCCAAGGGACTAGCGGGAACTACGAGCAGTACTTC. Translated: CASSQGTSGNYEQYF.